The next 6 T cell receptor beta chains were all read from a single sample in a study of T cell repertoires in cytomegalovirus infection. Each CDR3 protein gets one entry after TCRdb re-called the reads with MiXCR. The sample lists about 250,000 distinct CDR3 sequences; 5% to 8.5% were seen once. Material: PBMCs. The source is a human donor in good health (CMV status not recorded). Some clones in this sample may be carry-over from other donors' samples.

The rearrangement joins TRBV4-1 to TRBJ2-3, with D tentatively TRBD2 (7 bases). The CDR3 is 15 amino acids. Germline V gene data show CDR1 as MGHRA and CDR2 as YSYEKL. Between the trimmed V and J ends, which lost 1 base and 8 bases, there was a span of 16 bases. The CDR3 region is CASSQVGGGAGTQYF. The CDR3 coding sequence is TGCGCCAGCAGCCAAGTAGGAGGGGGGGCCGGTACGCAGTATTTT.

This sequence joins TRBV29-1 and TRBJ2-3; D possibly corresponds to TRBD1 (5 bases). Germline lookup yields CDR1 SQVTM and CDR2 ANQGSEA. The CDR3 extends over 14 amino acids. Trimming took off 7 bases at V and 3 bases at J, with 17 bases between the two ends. The CDR3 nucleotides read TGCAGCGCCCAAGGGGCCTTGGGGACAGATACGCAGTATTTT. It is translated as CSAQGALGTDTQYF.

This clonotype has a count of ten or more. The rearrangement links TRBV5-1 to TRBJ1-1; maybe TRBD1 (5 bases). V was shortened by 0 bases and J by 5 bases, with 11 bases between the two germline ends. Per germline, CDR1 SGHRS and CDR2 YFSETQ. This CDR3 is 14 amino acids long. Here the CDR3 DNA reads TGCGCCAGCAGCTTGGAACAGGTTACGACTGAAGCTTTCTTT. Encoded protein: CASSLEQVTTEAFF.

Ten or more counts support this clonotype. The chain uses TRBV3-1 and TRBJ2-3, with a tentative D call TRBD2 (5 bases). The CDR3 has 15 residues. V lost 1 base and J 4 bases, leaving 12 bases between the germline ends. The germline V gene has CDR1 LGHDT and CDR2 YNNKEL (reference sequence). The CDR3: CASSQGLLAADTQYF. DNA of the CDR3: TGTGCCAGCAGCCAAGGATTGCTAGCAGCAGATACGCAGTATTTT.

This clonotype was seen at least ten times. This chain links TRBV24-1 with TRBJ2-1; TRBD2 aligns across 9 bases. The CDR3 sequence is 16 residues long. Germline loops: CDR1 KGHDR, CDR2 SFDVKD. J lost 1 base, V lost 4 bases, and 4 bases had no gene match. The CDR3 here is CATSDMTSGSYNEQFF. For the CDR3, the DNA is TGTGCCACCAGTGACATGACTAGCGGTTCCTACAATGAGCAGTTCTTC.

This clonotype was recorded at least ten times. CDR3 amino acids: CASSLRAGGSYEQYF. CDR3 DNA: TGTGCCAGCAGCTTACGGGCGGGGGGTTCCTACGAGCAGTACTTC. The rearrangement uses TRBV7-2 and TRBJ2-7; TRBD2 matches at 8 bases. V lost 2 bases and J lost 1; bases outside the gene matches: 4. This CDR3 has 15 residues. Looked up from germline, CDR1 is SGHTA and CDR2 is FQGNSA.